The 3 T cell receptor beta chains reported below all come from one sample, sequenced in a study of cytomegalovirus exposure and HLA in healthy donors (dated by TCRdb to about 2017). Preparation of the library involved the immunoSEQ multiplex PCR assay. A mixture of 60 forward primers for TCR Vbeta segments and 13 reverse primers for TCR Jbeta segments was used in the multiplex PCR. The immuneACCESS repertoire file appears here via TCRdb, limited to in-frame rearrangements. These files lack a portion of the clones; in checked studies, under half of the deficit traces to unresolved V genes, and the cause of the others is not known. This sample's table lists 150,000 to 200,000 clones. The ten largest clones capture 2.1% of the sample. The specimen sequenced was PBMCs. The receptors stem from a young man in good health and CMV-seronegative.

V gene TRBV11-2 combines with J gene TRBJ1-1, with D tentatively TRBD1 (5 bases). This CDR3 has 17 amino acids. Germline CDR1 and CDR2: SGHAT and FQNNGV. Trimming shortened V by 4 bases and J by 4 bases, and 22 bases separated the two germline ends. DNA for the CDR3: TGTGCCAGCAGCTCCCCGCAGGGCCCCACCTACAGCACTGAAGCTTTCTTT. Protein product: CASSSPQGPTYSTEAFF.

J is TRBJ2-1 and V is TRBV6-5, with D tentatively TRBD2 (5 bases). From germline, CDR1 is MNHEY and CDR2 SVGAGI. The CDR3 totals 14 residues. V lost 6 bases and J 3 bases, leaving 12 bases between the germline ends. Written as DNA, the CDR3 is TGTGCCAGCAGGAAACAACGGGACTACAATGAGCAGTTCTTC. As protein: CASRKQRDYNEQFF.

The chain joins TRBV7-2 to TRBJ2-2; the match to TRBD2 covers 13 bases. Germline V gives CDR1 SGHTA, CDR2 FQGNSA. The CDR3 totals 17 residues. With V trimmed by 6 bases and J by 3 bases, 7 bases remained unmatched. Written as DNA, the CDR3 is TGTGCCAGCAGTTCACCGGGACTAGCGGGACACACCGGGGAGCTGTTTTTT. It is translated as CASSSPGLAGHTGELFF.